Shown below are 20 T cell receptor beta chains from a single sample sequenced in a study of blood T cells in healthy people across ages. Alongside a J-beta primer mix, a sample-barcoded 5' primer served in a second PCR lasting roughly 7 to 11 cycles. TCRdb reprocessed the 5' RACE reads via MiXCR and lists one record per CDR3 protein. The table lists about 730,000 distinct CDR3 sequences, 35% to 45% of them singletons. Sample: blood. The receptors stem from a woman aged 55 to 70 in good health.

The chain uses TRBV5-6 and TRBJ2-1; D is undetermined. CDR1 SGHDT and CDR2 YYEEEE come from the germline V gene. This CDR3 is 12 amino acids long. The V end lost 4 bases, the J end lost 6 bases, and 8 bases lay between the germline ends. Here the CDR3 DNA reads TGTGCCAGCAGCGTGACTGTCAATGAGCAGTTCTTC. Translation gives CASSVTVNEQFF.

V and J are TRBV5-6 and TRBJ2-5, with 7 bases lining up with TRBD2. Losses at the gene ends were 0 bases for V and 13 bases for J; bases not matched to a gene: 3. CDR1 SGHDT and CDR2 YYEEEE come from the germline V gene. The CDR3 contains 11 residues. CDR3 DNA: TGTGCCAGCAGCTTGGAGCGGGATTTGTACTTC. This translates into CASSLERDLYF.

V is TRBV5-1 and J is TRBJ2-5, with 8 bases lining up with TRBD1. The CDR3 sequence is 15 residues long. Germline assignment: CDR1 SGHRS and CDR2 YFSETQ. V lost 7 bases and J lost 5; bases outside the gene matches: 13. CDR3 sequence (DNA): TGCGCCAGCTCGTCTACAGGGGGTGGAGGGGAGACCCAGTACTTC. Amino acid sequence: CASSSTGGGGETQYF.

V is TRBV21-1 and J is TRBJ2-5; the listed D gene, TRBD2, was not tested against the DNA. TRBV21-1 is recorded as a pseudogene. CDR3 length: 15 residues. CDR3 sequence reads: CASSGNWDSFETQYF. The CDR3 coding sequence is TGTGCCAGCAGCGGAAATTGGGACTCCTTCGAGACCCAGTACTTC.

The rearrangement uses TRBV6-2 or TRBV6-3 and TRBJ2-7; TRBD1 or TRBD2 may be the D gene (5 bases each). The CDR3 runs 17 residues. Germline V gene lookup returns CDR1 MNHEY and CDR2 SVGEGT. Trimming took 4 bases from V and 0 from J, leaving 19 bases between them. For the CDR3, the DNA is TGTGCCAGCAGTTGGGGAATGTTTGGGGGATCCTCCTACGAGCAGTACTTC. Its protein product is CASSWGMFGGSSYEQYF.

This clonotype was recorded at least ten times. The chain recombines TRBV5-1 with TRBJ2-7, with 9 bases lining up with TRBD2. Germline lookup yields CDR1 SGHRS and CDR2 YFSETQ. With V trimmed by 4 bases and J by 2 bases, 7 bases remained unmatched. The CDR3 loop spans 15 amino acids. CDR3 loop: CASSRLAGVPYEQYF. The CDR3 coding sequence is TGCGCCAGCAGCCGTTTAGCGGGAGTCCCCTACGAGCAGTACTTC.

The chain couples TRBV20-1 to TRBJ1-2, with D maybe TRBD1 (5 bases). Germline V gives CDR1 DFQATT, CDR2 SNEGSKA (reference sequence). Trimming removed 6 bases from V and 2 bases from J, with 10 bases in between. This CDR3 has 12 residues. CDR3 nucleotides: TGCAGTGCCAGCGGACACAACTATGGCTACACCTTC. Translating it yields CSASGHNYGYTF.

This clonotype has at least ten counts. The gene calls are TRBV7-9 and TRBJ2-1; D is uncertain. This CDR3 has 14 amino acids. In germline, CDR1 is SEHNR, CDR2 FQNEAQ (reference sequence). Trimming cost V 6 bases and J 8 bases, with 17 bases left between them. This CDR3 reads CASSLSQFWDEQFF. The CDR3 region has the DNA TGTGCCAGCAGTCTGTCCCAGTTCTGGGATGAGCAGTTCTTC.

This clonotype came up once. The rearrangement joins TRBV7-2 to TRBJ1-1; a possible D gene is TRBD1 (6 bases). The CDR3 totals 15 residues. Germline values: CDR1 SGHTA, CDR2 FQGNSA. Trimming stripped 1 base from V and 5 bases from J, with 14 bases between. The CDR3 here is CASSLVPGQPTEAFF. The CDR3 DNA reads TGTGCCAGCAGCTTAGTTCCAGGACAGCCTACTGAAGCTTTCTTT.

To note about this clonotype: One end of the junction is discordant with germline, which a read error may explain. The rearrangement joins TRBV5-1 to TRBJ2-3; 8 positions match TRBD2. CDR3 length: 15 amino acids. Germline CDR1 and CDR2: SGHRS and YFSETQ. The DNA of the CDR3 is TGCGCCAGCAGATCAAGCGGGGGTAGCACAGGTACGCAGTATTTT. Residues: CASRSSGGSTGTQYF. The full variable domain, with the rest looked up from reference TRBV5-1 and TRBJ2-3, is KAGVTQTPRYLIKTRGQQVTLSCSPISGHRSVSWYQQTPGQGLQFLFEYFSETQRNKGNFPGRFSGRQFSNSRSEMNVSTLELGDSALYLCASRSSGGSTGTQYFGPGTRLTVL.

This clonotype has just a few counts. V usage is TRBV5-6 and J usage is TRBJ1-1, with D hard to call. The CDR3 is made up of 12 amino acids. The V end lost 1 base, the J end lost 3 bases, and 4 bases lay between the germline ends. Germline-derived CDR1 and CDR2 are SGHDT and YYEEEE. CDR3 sequence reads: CASSLKDTEAFF. CDR3 DNA: TGTGCCAGCAGCTTGAAGGACACTGAAGCTTTCTTT.

A few counts support this clonotype. V is TRBV29-1 and J is TRBJ1-4, with D maybe TRBD1 (5 bases). There are 15 residues in the CDR3. The germline V gene encodes CDR1 SQVTM and CDR2 ANQGSEA. V lost 7 bases to trimming and J lost 0 bases, with 15 bases between them. CDR3 DNA sequence: TGCAGCGCAAGTCGGTCGGGGGCAACTAATGAAAAACTGTTTTTT. Its protein product is CSASRSGATNEKLFF. Complete variable domain (other parts from reference TRBV29-1 and TRBJ1-4): SAVISQKPSRDICQRGTSLTIQCQVDSQVTMMFWYRQQPGQSLTLIATANQGSEATYESGFVIDKFPISRPNLTFSTLTVSNMSPEDSSIYLCSASRSGATNEKLFFGSGTQLSVL.

This clonotype has just a few counts. The chain is built from TRBV27 and TRBJ2-5; TRBD1 or TRBD2 may be the D gene (5 bases each). The CDR3 extends over 15 amino acids. V lost 3 bases and J 1 base, leaving 12 bases between the germline ends. Germline V CDR1 and CDR2: MNHEY, SMNVEV (reference sequence). The CDR3 sequence is CASSFHGDGQETQYF. The DNA of the CDR3 is TGTGCCAGCAGTTTCCACGGGGACGGCCAAGAGACCCAGTACTTC.

The chain joins TRBV20-1 to TRBJ2-7, with D perhaps assigned TRBD1 or TRBD2 (5 bases each). The germline V gene encodes CDR1 DFQATT and CDR2 SNEGSKA (reference sequence). The length of the CDR3 is 13 residues. V shed 7 bases and J shed 6 bases, with 19 bases lying between them. The CDR3 sequence: CSGGRGILAEQYF. In DNA form, the CDR3 reads TGCAGTGGGGGCAGAGGGATCCTTGCCGAGCAGTACTTC.

This chain links TRBV15 with TRBJ2-5, with 12 bases identical to TRBD1. Germline CDR1 is LNHNV and CDR2 is YYDKDF (reference sequence). Unmatched junction bases numbered 14, after V lost 1 base and J lost 11 bases. There are 17 residues in the CDR3. The chain's CDR3 is CATSRGFTGQGANEQYF. The CDR3 coding sequence is TGTGCCACCAGCAGAGGCTTTACGGGACAGGGGGCAAATGAGCAGTACTTC.

This clonotype has just a few counts. The rearrangement links TRBV3-1 to TRBJ2-5; D uncertain. Germline CDR1 reads LGHDT; CDR2 reads YNNKEL (reference sequence). The V gene lost 4 bases and the J gene lost 7 bases, with 13 bases spanning the gap. The CDR3 has 13 residues. This chain's CDR3 is CASSPDGRVTQYF. The CDR3 DNA sequence: TGTGCCAGCAGCCCCGACGGTAGGGTGACCCAGTACTTC.

At least ten counts were recorded for this clonotype. The V gene is TRBV9, the J gene TRBJ1-2; 7 positions match TRBD1. V was pared by 3 bases and J by 6 bases, with 11 bases of the junction left unmatched. Germline CDR1 and CDR2: SGDLS and YYNGEE. CDR3 length equals 15 residues. CDR3 sequence: CASSAQNRGGDGYTF. CDR3 coding DNA: TGTGCCAGCAGCGCGCAAAACAGGGGCGGGGATGGCTACACCTTC.

This clonotype was observed a handful of times. The J gene is TRBJ2-7, the V gene TRBV3-1; D might be TRBD1 (6 bases). This CDR3 region has 16 residues. Germline assignment: CDR1 LGHDT and CDR2 YNNKEL (reference sequence). V shed 1 base and J shed 4 bases, with 17 bases lying between them. CDR3 in DNA: TGTGCCAGCAGCCAAGTGAGGCAGGGGAATCGTTACGAGCAGTACTTC. The encoded protein is CASSQVRQGNRYEQYF.

This chain links TRBV12-3 or TRBV12-4 with TRBJ2-1, with 11 nucleotides matching TRBD2. With 1 base clipped from V and 5 bases from J, the junction kept 7 bases outside the gene matches. CDR3 length equals 17 residues. In DNA form, the CDR3 reads TGTGCCAGCAGTTTAGGCCCTCCGGGACTAGCGGACAATGAGCAGTTCTTC. This codes for CASSLGPPGLADNEQFF.

This clonotype was observed a few times. This chain connects TRBV20-1 to TRBJ2-3; D might be TRBD2 (5 bases). Germline V lookup: CDR1 DFQATT, CDR2 SNEGSKA (reference sequence). The ends were cut back, 3 bases at V and 4 bases at J, with 17 bases in the middle. The CDR3 totals 15 residues. The chain's CDR3 is CSARASGLVADTQYF. In DNA form, the CDR3 reads TGCAGTGCTAGGGCGAGCGGCCTTGTTGCAGATACGCAGTATTTT.